This T cell receptor beta chain was sequenced for a study of neurological immune-mediated disorders. Template-switch 5'RACE cDNA synthesis added a 10-nucleotide unique molecular identifier. One entry per CDR3 protein, called by TCRdb with MiXCR from the 5' RACE reads. The table lists about 70,000 distinct CDR3 sequences, roughly 3.1% of them singletons. This clonotype was observed at least ten times. The antigen is not known. Germline CDR1 reads MDHEN; CDR2 reads SYDVKM. V was cut by 5 bases and J by 9 bases, with 20 bases left in between. The CDR3 sequence is 15 residues long. Regarding the study as a whole: The authors found no clinical or MRI feature associated with the multiple sclerosis repertoire cluster. HTLV-1-associated myelopathy had the most TCR clonal expansion, and multiple sclerosis had the least, less than healthy controls.

The TCR originated in a woman aged 45-59 years with multiple sclerosis. The rearrangement joins TRBV28 to TRBJ2-1; the D gene could be TRBD1 or TRBD2 (6 bases each). Material: PBMCs. DNA for the CDR3: TGTGCCAGCAGTCGAGGGGGACTGAGTATGGGTGAGCAGTTCTTC. Translating gives CASSRGGLSMGEQFF.